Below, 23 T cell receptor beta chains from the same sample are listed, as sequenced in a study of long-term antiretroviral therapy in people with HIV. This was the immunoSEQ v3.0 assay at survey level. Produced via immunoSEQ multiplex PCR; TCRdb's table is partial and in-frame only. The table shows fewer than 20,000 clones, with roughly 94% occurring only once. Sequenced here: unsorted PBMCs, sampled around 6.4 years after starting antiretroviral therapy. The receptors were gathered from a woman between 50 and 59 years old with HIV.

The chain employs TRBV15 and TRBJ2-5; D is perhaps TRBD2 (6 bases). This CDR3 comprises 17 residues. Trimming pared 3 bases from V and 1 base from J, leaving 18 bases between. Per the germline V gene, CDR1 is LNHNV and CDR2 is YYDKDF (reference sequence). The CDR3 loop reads CATSRVAGRGAQETQYF. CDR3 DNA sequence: TGTGCCACCAGCAGGGTGGCGGGGAGAGGCGCCCAAGAGACCCAGTACTTC.

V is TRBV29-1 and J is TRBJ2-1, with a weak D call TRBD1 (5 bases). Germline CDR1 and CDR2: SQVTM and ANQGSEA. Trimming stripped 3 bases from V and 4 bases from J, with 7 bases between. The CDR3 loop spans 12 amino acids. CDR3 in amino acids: CSVDPGYNEQFF. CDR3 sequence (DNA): TGCAGCGTTGATCCAGGGTACAATGAGCAGTTCTTC.

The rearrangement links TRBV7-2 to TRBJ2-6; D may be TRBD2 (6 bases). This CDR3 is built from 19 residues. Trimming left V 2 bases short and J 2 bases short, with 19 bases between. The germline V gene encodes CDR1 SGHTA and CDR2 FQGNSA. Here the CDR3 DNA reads TGTGCCAGCAGCTTAACCCTAGGCGGGACGGTGACTGGGGCCAACGTCCTGACTTTC. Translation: CASSLTLGGTVTGANVLTF.

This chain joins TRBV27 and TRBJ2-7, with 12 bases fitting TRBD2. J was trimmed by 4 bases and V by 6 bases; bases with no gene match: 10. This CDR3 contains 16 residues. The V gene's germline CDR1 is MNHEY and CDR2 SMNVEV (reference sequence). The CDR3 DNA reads TGTGCCAGCAGGGACGGATCTAGCGGGAGGGATTACGAGCAGTACTTC. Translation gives CASRDGSSGRDYEQYF.

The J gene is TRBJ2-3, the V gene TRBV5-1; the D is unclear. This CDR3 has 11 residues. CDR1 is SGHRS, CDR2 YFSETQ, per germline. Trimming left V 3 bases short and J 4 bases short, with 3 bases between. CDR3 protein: CASSSSDTQYF. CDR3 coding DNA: TGCGCCAGCAGCTCTTCAGATACGCAGTATTTT.

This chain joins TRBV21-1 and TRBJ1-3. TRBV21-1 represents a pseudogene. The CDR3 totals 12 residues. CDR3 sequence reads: CASSTTGNTIYF. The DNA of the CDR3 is TGTGCCAGCAGCACGACTGGAAACACCATATATTTT.

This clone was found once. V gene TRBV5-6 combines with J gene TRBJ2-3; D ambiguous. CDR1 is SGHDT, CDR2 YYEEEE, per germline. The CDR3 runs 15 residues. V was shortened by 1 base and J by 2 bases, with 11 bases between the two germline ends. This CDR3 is CASSLLNTPTDTQYF. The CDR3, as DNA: TGTGCCAGCAGCTTGCTGAACACACCCACAGATACGCAGTATTTT. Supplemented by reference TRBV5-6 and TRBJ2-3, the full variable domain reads DAGVTQSPTHLIKTRGQQVTLRCSPKSGHDTVSWYQQALGQGPQFIFQYYEEEERQRGNFPDRFSGHQFPNYSSELNVNALLLGDSALYLCASSLLNTPTDTQYFGPGTRLTVL.

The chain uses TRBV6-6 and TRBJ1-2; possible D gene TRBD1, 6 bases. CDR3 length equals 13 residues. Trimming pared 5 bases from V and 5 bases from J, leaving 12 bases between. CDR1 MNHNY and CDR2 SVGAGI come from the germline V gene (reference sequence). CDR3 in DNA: TGTGCCAGCAGTGCGGACAGAAAGTATGGCTACACCTTC. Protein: CASSADRKYGYTF.

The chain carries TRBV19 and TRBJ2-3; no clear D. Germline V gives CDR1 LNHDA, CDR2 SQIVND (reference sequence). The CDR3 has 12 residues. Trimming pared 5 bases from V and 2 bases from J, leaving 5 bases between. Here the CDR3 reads CASSGYTDTQYF. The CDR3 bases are TGTGCCAGTAGTGGTTACACAGATACGCAGTATTTT.

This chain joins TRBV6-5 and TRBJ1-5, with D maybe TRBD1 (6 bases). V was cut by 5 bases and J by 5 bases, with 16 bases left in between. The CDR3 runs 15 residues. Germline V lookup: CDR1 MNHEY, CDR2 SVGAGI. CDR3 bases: TGTGCCAGCAGTCAAGGGGGGCCATGGGATCAGCCCCAGCATTTT. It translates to CASSQGGPWDQPQHF.

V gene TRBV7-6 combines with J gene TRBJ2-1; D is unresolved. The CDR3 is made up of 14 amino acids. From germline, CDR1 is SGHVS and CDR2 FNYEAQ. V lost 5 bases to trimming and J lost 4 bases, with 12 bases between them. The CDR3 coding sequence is TGTGCCAGCAGCCCCCTAGTTACGTACAATGAGCAGTTCTTC. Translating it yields CASSPLVTYNEQFF.

CDR3 DNA sequence: TGTGCCAGCAGTCGAGGACAGGGGACCTCAACCTACGAGCAGTACTTC. Translating it yields CASSRGQGTSTYEQYF. V and J are TRBV2 and TRBJ2-7; 9 bases are a match to TRBD1. This CDR3 is 16 amino acids long. Trimming at V came to 5 bases and at J to 2 bases, leaving 10 bases not matched to a gene. Germline V gives CDR1 SNHLY, CDR2 FYNNEI.

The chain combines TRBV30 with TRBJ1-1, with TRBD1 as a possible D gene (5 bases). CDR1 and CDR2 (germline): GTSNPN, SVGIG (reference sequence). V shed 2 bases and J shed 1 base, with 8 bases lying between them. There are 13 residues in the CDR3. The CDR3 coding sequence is TGTGCCTGGAGTTTACAGGCGAACACTGAAGCTTTCTTT. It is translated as CAWSLQANTEAFF.

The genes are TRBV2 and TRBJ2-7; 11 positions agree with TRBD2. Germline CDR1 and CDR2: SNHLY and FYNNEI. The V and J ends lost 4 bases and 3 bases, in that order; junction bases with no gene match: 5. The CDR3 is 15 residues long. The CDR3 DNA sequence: TGTGCCAGCAGTGCCGAACTAGCGGGAGTCTACGAGCAGTACTTC. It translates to CASSAELAGVYEQYF.

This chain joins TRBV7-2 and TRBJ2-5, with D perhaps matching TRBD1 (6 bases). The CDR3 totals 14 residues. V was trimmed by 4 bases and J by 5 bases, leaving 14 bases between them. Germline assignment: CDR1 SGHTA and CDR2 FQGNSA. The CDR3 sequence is CASSSPRGGETQYF. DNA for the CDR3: TGTGCCAGCAGCTCCCCCAGGGGTGGGGAGACCCAGTACTTC. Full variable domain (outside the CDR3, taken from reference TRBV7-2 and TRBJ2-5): GAGVSQSPSNKVTEKGKDVELRCDPISGHTALYWYRQSLGQGLEFLIYFQGNSAPDKSGLPSDRFSAERTGGSVSTLTIQRTQQEDSAVYLCASSSPRGGETQYFGPGTRLLVL.

The CDR3 reads CASSLGQIETQYF. The DNA of the CDR3 is TGTGCCAGCAGCTTGGGACAGATAGAGACCCAGTACTTC. This chain links TRBV7-6 with TRBJ2-5; 7 bases are a match to TRBD1. Looked up from germline, CDR1 is SGHVS and CDR2 is FNYEAQ. V lost 3 bases to trimming and J lost 4 bases; unmatched junction nucleotides: 2. The CDR3 is made up of 13 amino acids.

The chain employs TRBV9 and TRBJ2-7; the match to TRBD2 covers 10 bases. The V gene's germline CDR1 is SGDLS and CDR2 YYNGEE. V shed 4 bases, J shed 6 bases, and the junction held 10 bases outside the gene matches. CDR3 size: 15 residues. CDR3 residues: CASSTTGLATSEQYF. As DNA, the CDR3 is TGTGCCAGCAGCACAACGGGACTAGCGACGTCCGAGCAGTACTTC. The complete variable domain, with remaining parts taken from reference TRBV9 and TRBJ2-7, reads DSGVTQTPKHLITATGQRVTLRCSPRSGDLSVYWYQQSLDQGLQFLIQYYNGEERAKGNILERFSAQQFPDLHSELNLSSLELGDSALYFCASSTTGLATSEQYFGPGTRLTVT.

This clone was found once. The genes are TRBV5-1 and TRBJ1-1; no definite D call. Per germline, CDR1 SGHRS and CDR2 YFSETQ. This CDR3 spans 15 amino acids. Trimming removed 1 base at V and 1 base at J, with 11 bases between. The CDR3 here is CASSLSKNGNTEAFF. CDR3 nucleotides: TGCGCCAGCAGCTTGAGTAAGAACGGGAACACTGAAGCTTTCTTT. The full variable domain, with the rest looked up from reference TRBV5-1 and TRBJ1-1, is KAGVTQTPRYLIKTRGQQVTLSCSPISGHRSVSWYQQTPGQGLQFLFEYFSETQRNKGNFPGRFSGRQFSNSRSEMNVSTLELGDSALYLCASSLSKNGNTEAFFGQGTRLTVV.

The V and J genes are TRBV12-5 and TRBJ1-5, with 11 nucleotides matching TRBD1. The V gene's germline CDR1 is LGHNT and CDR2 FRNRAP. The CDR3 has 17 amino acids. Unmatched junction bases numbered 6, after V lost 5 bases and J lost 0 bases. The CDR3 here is CASGNGQGATSNQPQHF. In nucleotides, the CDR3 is TGTGCTAGTGGTAATGGACAGGGGGCAACTAGCAATCAGCCCCAGCATTTT.

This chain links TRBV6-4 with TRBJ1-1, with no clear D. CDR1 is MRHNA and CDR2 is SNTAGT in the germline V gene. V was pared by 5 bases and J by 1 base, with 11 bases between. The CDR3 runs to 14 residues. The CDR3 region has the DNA TGTGCCAGCAGTACCGAGATGGGGAACACTGAAGCTTTCTTT. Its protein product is CASSTEMGNTEAFF.

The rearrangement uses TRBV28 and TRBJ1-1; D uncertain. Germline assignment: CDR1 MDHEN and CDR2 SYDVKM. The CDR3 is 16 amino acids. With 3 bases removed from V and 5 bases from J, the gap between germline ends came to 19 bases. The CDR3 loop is CASSFSTTRLPTEAFF. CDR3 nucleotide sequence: TGTGCCAGCAGTTTTTCCACAACAAGGCTCCCTACTGAAGCTTTCTTT.

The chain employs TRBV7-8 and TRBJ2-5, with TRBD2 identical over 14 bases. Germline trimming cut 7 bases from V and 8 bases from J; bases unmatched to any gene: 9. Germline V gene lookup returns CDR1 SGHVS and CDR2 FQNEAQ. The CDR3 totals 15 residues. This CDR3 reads CASIIGTSGGQTQYF. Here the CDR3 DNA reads TGTGCCAGCATAATCGGGACTAGCGGGGGTCAAACCCAGTACTTC.

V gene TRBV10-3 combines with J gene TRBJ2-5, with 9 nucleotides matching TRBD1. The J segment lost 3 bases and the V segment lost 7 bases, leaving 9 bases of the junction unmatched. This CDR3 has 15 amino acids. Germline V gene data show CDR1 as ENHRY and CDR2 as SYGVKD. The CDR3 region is CAITQTGTGKETQYF. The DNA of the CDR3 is TGTGCCATCACTCAAACCGGGACAGGGAAAGAGACCCAGTACTTC.